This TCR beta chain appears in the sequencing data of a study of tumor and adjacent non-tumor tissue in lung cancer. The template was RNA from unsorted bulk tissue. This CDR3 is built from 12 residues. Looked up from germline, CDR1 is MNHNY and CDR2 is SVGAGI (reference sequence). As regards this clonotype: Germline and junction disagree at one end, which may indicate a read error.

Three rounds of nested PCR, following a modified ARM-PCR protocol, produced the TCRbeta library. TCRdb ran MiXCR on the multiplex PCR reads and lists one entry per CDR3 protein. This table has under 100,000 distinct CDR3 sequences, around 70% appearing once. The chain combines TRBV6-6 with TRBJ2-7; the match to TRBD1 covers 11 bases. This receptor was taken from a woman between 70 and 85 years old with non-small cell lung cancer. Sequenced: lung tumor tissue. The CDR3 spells CAGNPGQGARQF. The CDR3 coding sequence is TGTGCCGGCAACCCCGGACAGGGGGCTAGGCAATTC.